The clone carrying this TCR beta chain showed up just once. The data are from a study of blood T cell repertoires in COVID-19. About the research overall: The United States, Italy and Spain provided the acute and convalescent COVID-19 samples. PBMCs, B-cell-depleted T cells, or T cells provided the cDNA or gDNA that made up the material.

Germline V gene data show CDR1 as SGHDN and CDR2 as FVKESK. V dropped 7 bases and J dropped 1; count of bases not matched to a gene: 4. The length of the CDR3 is 13 residues. The authors' processing: Counts of nucleated cells, estimated from reference gene primer amplification, were obtained. Measured with immunoSEQ multiplex PCR; TCRdb has only the in-frame clones, and not every one. Clone size and the V and J calls come from that table; the DNA yielded D and trimming. The sample shows 100,000 to 120,000 clones, around nine tenths of them seen only once. What was sequenced was peripheral blood. This receptor was identified in a woman aged 70-85 years who had recovered from COVID-19. This chain joins TRBV14 and TRBJ2-7; 7 positions agree with TRBD2. The CDR3 nucleotides are TGTGCCAGCAACGAGCGGGATTCCTACGAGCAGTACTTC. This translates into CASNERDSYEQYF.